The 10 T cell receptor beta chains presented below share a single source sample, sequenced in a study of OX40 agonist ivuxolimab in advanced cancers. Some clones are missing from TCRdb's copy, which holds only in-frame ones; the method was immunoSEQ multiplex PCR. The sample lists around 70,000 clones, 70% to 90% occurring once. Source: CD4+ or CD8+ T cells sorted from blood, taken in a trial of the OX40 agonist ivuxolimab. Receptor source: an adult with an advanced solid tumor such as melanoma, head and neck, liver or kidney cancer.

Only one count was recorded for this clone. The rearrangement links TRBV7-6 to TRBJ1-5; possible D gene TRBD1, 5 bases. Germline V gene sequence: CDR1 SGHVS, CDR2 FNYEAQ. V gave up 1 base and J gave up 5 bases, with 9 bases separating them. The CDR3 loop spans 14 amino acids. CDR3 nucleotide sequence: TGTGCCAGCAGCTTAGGGGCAGGGCATCAGCCCCAGCATTTT. It yields the protein CASSLGAGHQPQHF.

Written as DNA, the CDR3 is TGTGCCAGTAGTATGAACGTGGAGACTCCCCCGAATGAGCAGTTCTTC. It is translated as CASSMNVETPPNEQFF. This rearrangement joins TRBV19 to TRBJ2-1; D not certain. The CDR3 has 16 residues. Germline CDR1 LNHDA, CDR2 SQIVND (reference sequence). Trimming removed 3 bases at V and 7 bases at J, with 19 bases between. Filled out from reference TRBV19 and TRBJ2-1, the complete variable domain reads DGGITQSPKYLFRKEGQNVTLSCEQNLNHDAMYWYRQDPGQGLRLIYYSQIVNDFQKGDIAEGYSVSREKKESFPLTVTSAQKNPTAFYLCASSMNVETPPNEQFFGPGTRLTVL.

This chain connects TRBV19 to TRBJ2-6; D possibly corresponds to TRBD2 (6 bases). CDR1 and CDR2 from the germline V gene are LNHDA and SQIVND (reference sequence). This CDR3 is 15 amino acids long. Trimming removed 3 bases from V and 4 bases from J, with 10 bases in between. The chain's CDR3 is CASSIWGEGANVLTF. In nucleotides, the CDR3 is TGTGCCAGTAGTATCTGGGGGGAAGGGGCCAACGTCCTGACTTTC.

This clone was counted only a few times. This chain connects TRBV6-4 to TRBJ2-3, with D maybe TRBD1 (6 bases). This CDR3 contains 14 residues. Germline assignment: CDR1 MRHNA and CDR2 SNTAGT. V was shortened by 2 bases and J by 2 bases, with 8 bases between the two germline ends. This chain's CDR3 is CASSDRDNTDTQYF. The CDR3 nucleotides read TGTGCCAGCAGTGACCGGGACAACACAGATACGCAGTATTTT.

The chain uses TRBV10-3 and TRBJ2-7; a weak D match, TRBD1 (5 bases). V gave up 2 bases and J gave up 6 bases, with 11 bases separating them. From germline, CDR1 is ENHRY and CDR2 SYGVKD. This CDR3 has 13 amino acids. CDR3 in amino acids: CAISEDSRSEQYF. The CDR3 nucleotides are TGTGCCATCAGTGAGGACAGTCGGAGCGAGCAGTACTTC.

In nucleotides, the CDR3 is TGTGCCAGCTCACCACCTGGAGGACAGGATGAAGCTTTCTTT. Its protein product is CASSPPGGQDEAFF. The V call is TRBV18, the J call TRBJ1-1, with 7 bases that match TRBD1. Germline V gene lookup returns CDR1 KGHSH and CDR2 LQKENI. With 0 bases clipped from V and 7 bases from J, the junction kept 5 bases outside the gene matches. The CDR3 runs to 14 residues.

The V call is TRBV28, the J call TRBJ2-6, with 7 bases lining up with TRBD1. V trimming: 4 bases; J trimming: 9 bases; junction bases outside the gene matches: 9. The CDR3 has 15 residues. Germline lookup yields CDR1 MDHEN and CDR2 SYDVKM. The CDR3 region is CASSSTGSEVNVLTF. CDR3 DNA sequence: TGTGCCAGCAGTTCGACAGGGAGCGAGGTCAACGTCCTGACTTTC.

V and J are TRBV28 and TRBJ2-3; 14 bases fit TRBD2. V shed 6 bases, J shed 4 bases, and the junction held 12 bases outside the gene matches. This CDR3 comprises 18 residues. Germline loops: CDR1 MDHEN, CDR2 SYDVKM. The CDR3 sequence is CASSKTGTSGRWADTQYF. For the CDR3, the DNA is TGTGCCAGCAGCAAAACCGGGACTAGCGGGAGATGGGCAGATACGCAGTATTTT.

The table lists this clone with a few counts. V usage is TRBV4-3 and J usage is TRBJ2-1, with a weak D call TRBD1 (6 bases). Germline lookup yields CDR1 LGHNA and CDR2 YSLEER. V was shortened by 4 bases and J by 5 bases, with 18 bases between the two germline ends. This CDR3 contains 16 residues. CDR3 protein: CASSLADRLTNNEQFF. The DNA of the CDR3 is TGCGCCAGCAGCCTTGCGGACAGACTAACTAACAATGAGCAGTTCTTC.

The chain recombines TRBV28 with TRBJ2-3; 9 bases are a match to TRBD2. V gave up 8 bases and J gave up 2 bases; unmatched junction bases: 11. Germline V gives CDR1 MDHEN, CDR2 SYDVKM. The CDR3 spans 16 residues. The CDR3 protein is CASGIGTSMSTDTQYF. The CDR3 nucleotides are TGTGCCAGCGGAATCGGGACTAGCATGTCCACAGATACGCAGTATTTT.